The 3 T cell receptor beta chains presented below share a single source sample, sequenced in a study of tumor-infiltrating lymphocytes in primary liver carcinoma. The input was approximately 0.45 ug total RNA; TCR beta cDNA was made from it with a constant-region primer. Investigators got TCR beta libraries out of three nested multiplex PCR rounds, done with slightly modified ARM-PCR. Amplification in the first two PCR rounds was performed using TRBV1-TRBV30 forward primers and a C-beta reverse primer for approximately 10 cycles each. Using its own MiXCR run on the multiplex PCR reads, TCRdb lists one record per CDR3 protein. The sample records fewer than 85,000 distinct CDR3 sequences, approximately 69% being singletons. Co-extraction of both nucleic acids (RNA and DNA) used roughly 19-33 mg of unsorted bulk tissue. The sequenced sample consisted of tumor-adjacent normal liver tissue. The receptors originated from a man aged 35 to 55 with primary liver carcinoma and hepatitis B virus infection.

The rearrangement links TRBV11-2 to TRBJ2-2, with a possible D match to TRBD1 (6 bases). The V end was cut by 5 bases, the J end by 14 bases, with 21 bases between. This CDR3 comprises 14 residues. Germline V gene lookup returns CDR1 SGHAT and CDR2 FQNNGV. The CDR3 nucleotides are TGTGCCAGCAGCCCAGGGGCGATCACTGGGGGACTGTTTTTT. This translates into CASSPGAITGGLFF.

A note on this clonotype: Given the absence of the conserved phenylalanine or tryptophan at the CDR3 end, a read error is likely. It is unclear where the CDR3 begins or ends on the DNA, so no DNA is shown, and the CDR3 is as TCRdb lists it. The V gene is TRBV6-2 or TRBV6-3, the J gene TRBJ2-1. The germline V gene encodes CDR1 MNHEY and CDR2 SVGEGT. The CDR3 length is 14 residues, termini included. The CDR3: CASSYGSYSREQFY.

A remark on this clonotype: The conserved closing phenylalanine or tryptophan is absent in this CDR3, likely reflecting a read error. The DNA is omitted, as the CDR3 cannot be located on it reliably, and the CDR3 follows TCRdb's listing. The rearrangement joins TRBV29-1 to TRBJ2-2; the table's D call, TRBD1, has no DNA check behind it. The germline gives CDR1 SQVTM, CDR2 ANQGSEA. The CDR3 has 16 amino acids, counting both end residues. The CDR3 is CSVEGLDRVGTGELFS.